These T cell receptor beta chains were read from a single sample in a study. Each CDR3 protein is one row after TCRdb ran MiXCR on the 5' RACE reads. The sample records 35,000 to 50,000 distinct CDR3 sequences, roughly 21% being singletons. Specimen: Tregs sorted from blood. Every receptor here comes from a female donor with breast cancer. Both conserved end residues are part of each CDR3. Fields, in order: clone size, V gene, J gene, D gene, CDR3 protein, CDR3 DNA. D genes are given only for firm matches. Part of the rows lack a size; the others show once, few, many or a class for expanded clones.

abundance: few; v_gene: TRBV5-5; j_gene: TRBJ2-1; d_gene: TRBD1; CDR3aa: CASSLKGAGAYNEQFF; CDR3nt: TGTGCCAGCAGCTTAAAGGGGGCCGGCGCCTACAATGAGCAGTTCTTC
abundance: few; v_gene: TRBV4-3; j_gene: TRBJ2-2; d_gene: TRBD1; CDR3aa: CASSQRTGPGYGELFF; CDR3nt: TGCGCCAGCAGCCAAAGGACAGGGCCGGGTTACGGGGAGCTGTTTTTT
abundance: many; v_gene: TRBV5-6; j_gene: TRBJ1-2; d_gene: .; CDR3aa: CASSITAGEKGYTF; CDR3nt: TGTGCCAGCAGCATCACGGCCGGGGAGAAGGGCTACACCTTC
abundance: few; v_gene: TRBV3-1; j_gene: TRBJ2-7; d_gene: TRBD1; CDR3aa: CASSPTRRGLDEQYF; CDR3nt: TGTGCCAGCAGCCCTACGCGCAGGGGGCTTGACGAGCAGTACTTC
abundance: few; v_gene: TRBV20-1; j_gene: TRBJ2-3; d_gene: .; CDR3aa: CSASGGADTQYF; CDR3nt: TGCAGTGCTTCGGGGGGCGCGGATACGCAGTATTTT
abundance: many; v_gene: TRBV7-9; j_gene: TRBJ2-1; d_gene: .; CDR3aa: CASSLSLTVYNEQFF; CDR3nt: TGTGCCAGCAGCTTAAGTCTGACAGTATACAATGAGCAGTTCTTC
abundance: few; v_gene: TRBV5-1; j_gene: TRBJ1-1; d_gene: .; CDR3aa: CASSPNGRHREAFF; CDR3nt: TGCGCCAGCAGCCCGAATGGAAGGCACCGGGAAGCTTTCTTT
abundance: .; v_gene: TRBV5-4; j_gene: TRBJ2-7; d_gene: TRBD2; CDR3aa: CASSRTSGSMSTYEQYF; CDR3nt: TGTGCCAGCAGCCGGACTAGCGGGAGTATGTCCACCTACGAGCAGTACTTC
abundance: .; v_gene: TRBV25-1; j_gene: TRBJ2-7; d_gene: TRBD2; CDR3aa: CASSDQREVEQYF; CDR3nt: TGTGCCAGCAGTGACCAGCGGGAGGTCGAGCAGTACTTC
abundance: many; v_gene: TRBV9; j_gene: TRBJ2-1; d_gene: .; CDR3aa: CASSVGSDPGASYNEQFF; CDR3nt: TGTGCCAGCAGCGTAGGATCGGATCCGGGGGCCTCCTACAATGAGCAGTTCTTC
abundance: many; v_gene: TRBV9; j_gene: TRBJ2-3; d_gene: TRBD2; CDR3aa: CASSVEGSGRIPDTQYF; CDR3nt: TGTGCCAGCAGCGTAGAGGGCAGCGGGAGAATTCCAGATACGCAGTATTTT
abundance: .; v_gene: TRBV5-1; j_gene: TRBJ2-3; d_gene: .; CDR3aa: CASSLGDNLDTQYF; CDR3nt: TGCGCCAGCAGCTTGGGGGACAACCTAGATACGCAGTATTTT
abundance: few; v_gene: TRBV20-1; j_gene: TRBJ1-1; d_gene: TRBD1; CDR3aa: CSSLRTGTEAFF; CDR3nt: TGCAGTAGCCTGAGGACAGGGACTGAAGCTTTCTTT
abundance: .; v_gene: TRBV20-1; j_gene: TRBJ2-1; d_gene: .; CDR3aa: CSALPTGKPYNNEQFF; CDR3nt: TGCAGTGCTTTGCCAACAGGGAAACCTTACAACAATGAGCAGTTCTTC
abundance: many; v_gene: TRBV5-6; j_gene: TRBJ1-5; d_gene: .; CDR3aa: CASSLGGPDQPQHF; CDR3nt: TGCGCCAGCAGCTTGGGTGGGCCCGATCAGCCCCAGCATTTT
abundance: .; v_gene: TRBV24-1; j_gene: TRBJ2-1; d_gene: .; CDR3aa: CATSDQVGWGEQFF; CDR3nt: TGTGCCACCAGTGACCAAGTAGGGTGGGGTGAGCAGTTCTTC
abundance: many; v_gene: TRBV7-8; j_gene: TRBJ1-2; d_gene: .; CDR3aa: CASSPRDTAYGYTF; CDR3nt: TGTGCCAGCAGCCCCAGGGACACGGCTTATGGCTACACCTTC
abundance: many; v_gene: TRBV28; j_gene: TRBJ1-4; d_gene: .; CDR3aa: CASSQRGAREKLFF; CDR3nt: TGTGCCAGCAGCCAGCGGGGGGCGCGTGAAAAACTGTTTTTT
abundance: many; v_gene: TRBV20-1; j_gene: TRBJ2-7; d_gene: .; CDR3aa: CSARGAPRVYEQYF; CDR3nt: TGCAGTGCTAGAGGGGCCCCCAGAGTCTACGAGCAGTACTTC
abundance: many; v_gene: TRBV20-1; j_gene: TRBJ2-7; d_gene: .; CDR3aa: CSASGLTEPYEQYF; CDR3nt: TGCAGTGCTAGTGGGTTGACAGAACCTTACGAGCAGTACTTC
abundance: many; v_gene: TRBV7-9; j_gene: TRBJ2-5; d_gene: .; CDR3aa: CASSGPQETQYF; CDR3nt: TGTGCCAGCAGCGGGCCTCAGGAGACCCAGTACTTC
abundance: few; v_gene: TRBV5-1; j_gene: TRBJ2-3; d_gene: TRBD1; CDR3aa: CASSLTGGSVDTQYF; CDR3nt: TGCGCCAGCAGCTTGACAGGGGGCTCAGTAGATACGCAGTATTTT
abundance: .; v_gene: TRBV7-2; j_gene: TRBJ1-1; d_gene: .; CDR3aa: CASSSEMNTEAFF; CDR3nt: TGTGCCAGCAGCAGTGAAATGAACACTGAAGCTTTCTTT